These 20 T cell receptor beta chains were all obtained from the same sample, sequenced in a study of shared clonotypes between healthy human individuals. Naive CD8 cells lacked CD45RO, underwent positive selection for CCR7 and left out terminally differentiated effector memory CD45RA+ cells. Repertoires were generated with immunoSEQ multiplex PCR, while TCRdb's copy carries only in-frame clones and drops some. The sample yields 2 million to 2.5 million clones, about 95% seen once. The sequencing sample was made of naive CD8+ T cells sorted from blood. The receptors were gathered from a man between 18 and 29 years old in good health.

V gene TRBV4-3 combines with J gene TRBJ1-6; D not certain. CDR3 length equals 16 residues. V gave up 0 bases and J gave up 7 bases, with 13 bases separating them. The V gene's germline CDR1 is LGHNA and CDR2 YSLEER. The CDR3 DNA reads TGCGCCAGCAGCCAAGATTGGGATCAGAGGAATTCACCCCTCCACTTT. Its translation: CASSQDWDQRNSPLHF.

This clone was seen just once. J is TRBJ2-3 and V is TRBV7-9; 10 nucleotides align to TRBD2. Germline CDR1 and CDR2: SEHNR and FQNEAQ (reference sequence). The V and J ends lost 2 bases and 0 bases, in that order; junction bases with no gene match: 8. The length of the CDR3 is 18 residues. The CDR3 region has the DNA TGTGCCAGCAGCTTAAGTAGCGGGGGGACTTCTAGCACAGATACGCAGTATTTT. This sequence encodes CASSLSSGGTSSTDTQYF. Filled out from reference TRBV7-9 and TRBJ2-3, the complete variable domain reads DTGVSQNPRHKITKRGQNVTFRCDPISEHNRLYWYRQTLGQGPEFLTYFQNEAQLEKSRLLSDRFSAERPKGSFSTLEIQRTEQGDSAMYLCASSLSSGGTSSTDTQYFGPGTRLTVL.

Concerning this clone: Other DNA sequences of this sample code for an identical CDR3. The chain is built from TRBV4-1 and TRBJ2-7; 10 bases match TRBD1. The V gene's germline CDR1 is MGHRA and CDR2 YSYEKL. The V gene end was trimmed by 2 bases and the J gene end by 4 bases; junction bases not matched to a gene: 5. The length of the CDR3 is 15 residues. The CDR3 region has the DNA TGCGCCAGCAGCCAAACCGGGACAGGGGTGTACGAGCAGTACTTC. This gives the protein CASSQTGTGVYEQYF.

The chain combines TRBV11-1 with TRBJ2-1; 7 nucleotides align to TRBD2. Germline CDR1 and CDR2: SGHAT and FQDESV (reference sequence). The V and J ends lost 2 bases and 6 bases, in that order; junction bases with no gene match: 4. The CDR3 totals 14 residues. The CDR3 sequence: CASSLSGAGNEQFF. DNA of the CDR3: TGTGCCAGCAGCTTAAGCGGGGCAGGCAATGAGCAGTTCTTC.

The table lists this clone with a count of one. Sequence at one end of the junction differs from germline and may be a read error. This chain uses TRBV13 with TRBJ1-3; no reliable D call. Germline CDR1 and CDR2: PRHDT and FYEKMQ (reference sequence). The CDR3 covers 12 residues. CDR3 in amino acids: CASSLGPQNHHF. The CDR3 nucleotides are TGTGCCAGCAGCTTAGGCCCACAAAACCATCATTTT.

On this clone itself: The same CDR3 can be traced to other DNA sequences in this sample. V gene TRBV4-1 combines with J gene TRBJ2-7; D remains unclear. This CDR3 is built from 13 residues. Trimming cost V 3 bases and J 0 bases, with 6 bases left between them. Germline loops: CDR1 MGHRA, CDR2 YSYEKL. The CDR3 is CASSQSSSYEQYF. The CDR3 DNA sequence: TGCGCCAGCAGCCAGTCCAGCTCCTACGAGCAGTACTTC.

This clone occurred once. The CDR3 nucleotides are TGTGCCAGCAGCGCCCCGAATACCTACGAGCAGTACTTC. This gives the protein CASSAPNTYEQYF. The rearrangement links TRBV7-6 to TRBJ2-7; no clear D gene. V lost 5 bases and J 2 bases, leaving 10 bases between the germline ends. This CDR3 is 13 amino acids long. Germline values: CDR1 SGHVS, CDR2 FNYEAQ. The full variable domain, with the rest looked up from reference TRBV7-6 and TRBJ2-7, is GAGVSQSPRYKVTKRGQDVALRCDPISGHVSLYWYRQALGQGPEFLTYFNYEAQQDKSGLPNDRFSAERPEGSISTLTIQRTEQRDSAMYRCASSAPNTYEQYFGPGTRLTVT.

This clone has only one observation. V is TRBV28 and J is TRBJ2-7; D is undetermined. V was pared by 1 base and J by 1 base, with 8 bases between. The CDR3 sequence is 14 residues long. The germline V gene has CDR1 MDHEN and CDR2 SYDVKM. The CDR3 region is CASSLYAESYEQYF. CDR3 nucleotide sequence: TGTGCCAGCAGTTTATACGCGGAATCCTACGAGCAGTACTTC.

A word on this clone: Other nucleotide sequences in the sample specify the same CDR3. The chain joins TRBV5-4 to TRBJ2-7, with 8 bases that match TRBD1. This CDR3 has 14 amino acids. Germline V gives CDR1 SGHNT, CDR2 YYREEE (reference sequence). With V trimmed by 4 bases and J by 2 bases, 5 bases remained unmatched. CDR3 DNA sequence: TGTGCCAGCAGCATACGGGACAGGACCTACGAGCAGTACTTC. Translating it yields CASSIRDRTYEQYF.

This chain joins TRBV9 and TRBJ2-3, with 7 nucleotides matching TRBD2. CDR3 length: 16 residues. V shed 3 bases and J 1 base; nucleotides not matched to a gene: 8. CDR1 SGDLS and CDR2 YYNGEE come from the germline V gene. The CDR3 loop reads CASSGYSAGGTDTQYF. The CDR3, as DNA: TGTGCCAGCAGCGGCTACTCCGCGGGGGGCACAGATACGCAGTATTTT.

This clone occurred a few times. The chain couples TRBV29-1 to TRBJ1-5; maybe TRBD1 (6 bases). The CDR3 is 13 residues long. V was clipped by 2 bases and J by 4 bases, with 9 bases between them. Germline V gene data show CDR1 as SQVTM and CDR2 as ANQGSEA. The CDR3 DNA reads as TGCAGCGTTGAATTGGACAGTAATCAGCCCCAGCATTTT. It yields the protein CSVELDSNQPQHF.

V usage is TRBV7-9 and J usage is TRBJ2-7, with TRBD1 identical over 11 bases. The germline V gene encodes CDR1 SEHNR and CDR2 FQNEAQ (reference sequence). The CDR3 runs to 15 residues. V shed 2 bases, J shed 5 bases, and the junction held 5 bases outside the gene matches. The CDR3 reads CASSLLGQGAHEQYF. CDR3 coding DNA: TGTGCCAGCAGCTTACTCGGACAGGGGGCCCACGAGCAGTACTTC.

The chain couples TRBV15 to TRBJ2-3; 7 positions match TRBD2. The CDR3 length is 17 residues. Looked up from germline, CDR1 is LNHNV and CDR2 is YYDKDF (reference sequence). V gave up 0 bases and J gave up 2 bases; unmatched junction bases: 8. CDR3 DNA sequence: TGTGCCACCAGCAGAGAGGGAGGGTTAGGACCCACAGATACGCAGTATTTT. It yields the protein CATSREGGLGPTDTQYF.

This sequence joins TRBV7-6 and TRBJ2-2, with unresolved D. Looked up from germline, CDR1 is SGHVS and CDR2 is FNYEAQ. V was trimmed by 5 bases and J by 15 bases, leaving 25 bases between them. This CDR3 comprises 15 residues. CDR3 region: CASSLTGPGPVEMFF. CDR3 coding DNA: TGTGCCAGCAGCCTAACCGGGCCGGGCCCGGTTGAGATGTTTTTT.

The J gene is TRBJ2-7, the V gene TRBV5-6; D is unclear. The V end lost 1 base, the J end lost 4 bases, and 15 bases lay between the germline ends. CDR3 length: 15 amino acids. Per the germline V gene, CDR1 is SGHDT and CDR2 is YYEEEE. The CDR3 sequence is CASSLSLGSAYEQYF. CDR3 nucleotide sequence: TGTGCCAGCAGCTTGTCCCTAGGATCCGCGTACGAGCAGTACTTC.

The chain has TRBV12-1 and TRBJ2-7; TRBD2 reflects the table's D call only, with no check against the DNA. TRBV12-1 represents a pseudogene. The CDR3 sequence is 16 residues long. The CDR3, as DNA: TGTGCCAGCAGCTTCACGGGACTAGCGGGGGTCTACGAGCAGTACTTC. Amino acids: CASSFTGLAGVYEQYF.

The genes are TRBV6-1 and TRBJ2-7; no clear D gene. This CDR3 has 15 amino acids. Trimming left V 1 base short and J 3 bases short, with 13 bases between. Germline V gene lookup returns CDR1 MNHNS and CDR2 SASEGT. CDR3 DNA sequence: TGTGCCAGCAGTGAAGACCGATGGAGTATCTACGAGCAGTACTTC. It specifies CASSEDRWSIYEQYF.

The genes are TRBV7-9 and TRBJ2-7; D remains ambiguous. Germline assignment: CDR1 SEHNR and CDR2 FQNEAQ (reference sequence). The V gene lost 4 bases and the J gene lost 4 bases, with 11 bases spanning the gap. The CDR3 is made up of 13 amino acids. The CDR3 DNA sequence: TGTGCCAGCAGCTCGAACTATCATTACGAGCAGTACTTC. This encodes CASSSNYHYEQYF.

This chain joins TRBV2 and TRBJ2-1, with D maybe TRBD1 (6 bases). The V end lost 6 bases, the J end lost 4 bases, and 10 bases lay between the germline ends. The CDR3 is 13 residues long. Per germline, CDR1 SNHLY and CDR2 FYNNEI. CDR3 coding DNA: TGTGCCAGCAGGACAGGACAGTACAATGAGCAGTTCTTC. As protein: CASRTGQYNEQFF. Complete variable domain (other parts from reference TRBV2 and TRBJ2-1): EPEVTQTPSHQVTQMGQEVILRCVPISNHLYFYWYRQILGQKVEFLVSFYNNEISEKSEIFDDQFSVERPDGSNFTLKIRSTKLEDSAMYFCASRTGQYNEQFFGPGTRLTVL.

This clone is a singleton in its sample. Other DNA sequences from this sample encode an identical CDR3 as well. The chain uses TRBV11-2 and TRBJ2-7; weak D call: TRBD2 (5 bases). Germline loops: CDR1 SGHAT, CDR2 FQNNGV. V gave up 1 base and J gave up 3 bases, with 10 bases separating them. The CDR3 has 14 residues. CDR3 loop: CASSLGRGIYEQYF. The CDR3 bases are TGTGCCAGCAGCTTAGGTCGGGGAATCTACGAGCAGTACTTC. Based on the CDR3 plus reference TRBV11-2 and TRBJ2-7, the full variable domain is EAGVAQSPRYKIIEKRQSVAFWCNPISGHATLYWYQQILGQGPKLLIQFQNNGVVDDSQLPKDRFSAERLKGVDSTLKIQPAKLEDSAVYLCASSLGRGIYEQYFGPGTRLTVT.